The entry that follows covers one TCR beta chain sequence. With random hexamers, reverse transcription was performed on roughly 0.45 to 1 ug of RNA. It was immunoSEQ multiplex PCR that amplified TCR beta CDR3 across 54 Vbeta and 13 Jbeta. Via MiXCR, TCRdb re-called the immunoSEQ multiplex PCR reads, giving one row per CDR3 protein. The sample shows around 270,000 distinct CDR3 sequences, about nine tenths of them seen only once. CD8+ and CD4+ T cells from blood underwent TCR beta sequencing, which was carried out in a high-throughput format. The CDR3 runs to 15 residues. CDR1 is MGHDK and CDR2 is SYGVNS in the germline V gene. Trimming shortened V by 3 bases and J by 5 bases, and 17 bases separated the two germline ends. These data come from a study of CD8 T cells in Susac syndrome.

Specimen: CD8+ T cells from PBMCs. The chain combines TRBV25-1 with TRBJ2-7; D remains unclear. The TCR originated in a human donor with multiple sclerosis. CDR3 residues: CASSDSSDGFDEQYF. In DNA form, the CDR3 reads TGTGCCAGCAGTGACTCCTCGGACGGGTTCGACGAGCAGTACTTC.